The sequence of this TCR beta chain was determined in a study of T cells in Graves' hyperthyroidism and ophthalmopathy (dated by TCRdb to between 2018 and 2020). At the level of the whole study: Peripheral blood was sampled at the time of initial diagnosis, prior to any treatment. To identify TCR V-J signatures that set the groups apart, the researchers used a discovery cohort of about a hundred patients, made up of approximately 43 with Graves' ophthalmopathy and some 60 with stable Graves' hyperthyroidism. Prospective prediction of ophthalmopathy was tested in an independent validation cohort consisting of 18 hyperthyroidism patients and 15 to 17 patients who later progressed to ophthalmopathy. The 90 to 100 discovery patients were randomly divided into training and test sets at a 7:3 ratio. In more than 5 Graves' hyperthyroidism patients, the study also compared T-cell repertoires from thyroid tissue with T-cell repertoires from blood. After blood sampling, hyperthyroidism patients were treated with methimazole at a starting dose of 30 mg daily, and ophthalmopathy patients were treated with high-dose intravenous methylprednisolone. The paper reports TCR Vbeta CDR3 sequencing of over 130 peripheral blood samples: under 45 ophthalmopathy, under 80 hyperthyroidism and 17 progressor patients. The paper as a whole reports these results and caveats: Sample size was not statistically predetermined, and blinding of investigators to group allocation was not performed. In validation, progression to ophthalmopathy was predicted by the model with around 71% sensitivity and under 85% specificity, a median of approximately 6.5 months before onset. Ophthalmopathy was separated from stable hyperthyroidism by a 13 V-J signature model, with approximately 85% sensitivity and about 81% specificity obtained in cross-validation and 80%/75% obtained in testing. Most expanded thyroid clonotypes (frequency above 0.001) were also found in blood, which suggests that blood repertoires may mirror thyroid immune responses.

Moderately to severely active disease, a Clinical Activity Score of at least 3, a NOSPECS grade of at least 4, and a duration under 3 months were present in ophthalmopathy patients. Any patient with an uncontrolled infection, another autoimmune disease, pregnancy or lactation was excluded. Diagnoses were established on the basis of clinical symptoms, serum thyroxine and TRAb, thyroid ultrasound, and orbital computed tomography. Ficoll-Paque density gradient centrifugation was used to isolate PBMCs from approximately 10 ml of fresh peripheral blood. Trizol reagent was used to extract total RNA, and RNA quality was then checked on an Agilent 2100 Bioanalyzer. In this sample, this clonotype turned up a few times. Its antigen remains undetermined. No base quality information exists; no much larger clone differs at one position. TCR beta CDR3 regions were amplified from RNA transcripts. A first-round RT-PCR of the TCR CDR3 used the HTBI primer set with the Qiagen OneStep RT-PCR kit. The libraries were constructed in a second round of multiplex PCR and then size-selected and purified. Paired-end sequencing of the libraries was performed with 100 bp reads on an Illumina HiSeq2000. Turning to the authors' computational methods: SOAPnuke was used to process the raw data, throwing out any read that contained adapters or uncalled bases, had a mean Phred below 15, or lacked an exact constant-primer or identifier match. High-quality paired reads were merged using COPE v1.2.5, and each unique nucleotide sequence was defined as a clonotype. MiTCR v1.1 was used to align clonotypes to the IMGT TRBV, TRBD and TRBJ reference segments. Only V-J combinations with frequency above 0.0001, covering 98% to 99.2% of repertoires, were analysed. The TCS score was defined as F50 (clonal expansion) divided by E x V (chaos), with BLOSUM62-based TCRdist calculated between CDR3 peptides within each V-J. Welch's t-statistics and random forest reduced 514 V-J features to under 15, which were used in a naive Bayes classifier (R e1071). TCRdb passed the public sequencing reads through fastp at Q25 and MiXCR, retaining productive beta sequences. Each CDR3 protein gets just one entry, which takes the most common genes and DNA from the rows behind it. These V and J calls derive from TCRdb rather than the authors' analysis. This sample has approximately 490,000 distinct CDR3 sequences in its table, and approximately 23% of those were observed once. Clones ranked in the top ten supply approximately 49% of the sample.

CDR1 SGHTA and CDR2 FQGNSA were looked up in the germline V gene. V was cut back by 8 bases and J by 6 bases, leaving a gap of 15 bases between them. From its cysteine to its phenylalanine, the CDR3 spans 13 amino acids. The CDR3 DNA has 39 bases and is translated from base 1. Input material: blood. This clonotype was sampled from a woman between 65 and 79 years old with Graves' ophthalmopathy. Rearrangement joined TRBV7-2 to TRBJ2-3; D gene: possibly TRBD1, on 5 matching bases. CDR3 loop: CASDLSRVDTQYF. The DNA sequence reads TGTGCCAGCGATCTCTCCAGGGTTGATACGCAGTATTTT.